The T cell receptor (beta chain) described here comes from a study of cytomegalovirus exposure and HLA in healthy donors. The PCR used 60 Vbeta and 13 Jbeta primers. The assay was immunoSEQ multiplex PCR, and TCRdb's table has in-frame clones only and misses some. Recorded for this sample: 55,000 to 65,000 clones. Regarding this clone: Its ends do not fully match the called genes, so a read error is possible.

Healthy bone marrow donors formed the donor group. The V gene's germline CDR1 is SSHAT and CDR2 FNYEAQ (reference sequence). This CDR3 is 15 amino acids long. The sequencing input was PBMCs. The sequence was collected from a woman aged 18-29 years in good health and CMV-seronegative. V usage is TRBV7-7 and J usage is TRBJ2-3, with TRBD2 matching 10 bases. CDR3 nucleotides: TGTGCTAGCAGCCTAACTAGCGGGGCAGGGGATACGCAGTATTTT. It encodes CASSLTSGAGDTQYF.